One and the same sample provided the 2 T cell receptor beta chains below, sequenced in a study of blood T cell repertoires in COVID-19. Data came from immunoSEQ multiplex PCR; TCRdb stores just in-frame clones and leaves some out. The data contain more than 110,000 clones, about four fifths of them singletons. Specimen: peripheral blood. These receptors were obtained from a human donor in a cohort sampled during active COVID-19.

The V gene is TRBV4-1, the J gene TRBJ2-2, with 8 bases that match TRBD2. V was pared by 0 bases and J by 6 bases, with 3 bases of the junction left unmatched. This CDR3 region has 15 residues. CDR1 and CDR2 from the germline V gene are MGHRA and YSYEKL. CDR3 residues: CASSQETSVAGELFF. The CDR3 DNA reads as TGCGCCAGCAGCCAAGAGACTAGCGTAGCCGGGGAGCTGTTTTTT.

This sequence joins TRBV2 and TRBJ2-2, with 7 bases identical to TRBD1. CDR3 length: 20 residues. V was pared by 0 bases and J by 0 bases, with 13 bases of the junction left unmatched. CDR1 is SNHLY and CDR2 is FYNNEI in the germline V gene. CDR3 sequence reads: CASSEARRGQANSNTGELFF. The CDR3 nucleotides read TGTGCCAGCAGTGAAGCCCGCCGTGGACAGGCAAATTCGAACACCGGGGAGCTGTTTTTT. Variable domain in full (rest from reference TRBV2 and TRBJ2-2): EPEVTQTPSHQVTQMGQEVILRCVPISNHLYFYWYRQILGQKVEFLVSFYNNEISEKSEIFDDQFSVERPDGSNFTLKIRSTKLEDSAMYFCASSEARRGQANSNTGELFFGEGSRLTVL.